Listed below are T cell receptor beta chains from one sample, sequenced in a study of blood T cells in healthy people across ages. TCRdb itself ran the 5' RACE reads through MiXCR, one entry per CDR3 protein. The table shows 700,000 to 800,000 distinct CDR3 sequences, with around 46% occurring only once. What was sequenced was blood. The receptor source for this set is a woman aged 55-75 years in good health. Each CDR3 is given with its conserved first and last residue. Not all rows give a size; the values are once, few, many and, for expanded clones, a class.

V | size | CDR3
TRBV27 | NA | CASSDRPYEQYF
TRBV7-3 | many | CASSRSKDYEQYF
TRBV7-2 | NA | CASSLSWQGNQPQHF
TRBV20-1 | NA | CSAPPFGDLGLYTF
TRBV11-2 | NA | CASSEGGRYGYTF
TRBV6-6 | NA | CASTELGALSTDTQYF
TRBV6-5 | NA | CASSLDRGGYEQYF
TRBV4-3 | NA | CASSLRLTDIYSPLHF
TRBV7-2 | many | CASSLGLAVTTDTQYF
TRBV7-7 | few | CASSLAGTSGNGETQYF
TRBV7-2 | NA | CASSPRGAASYEQYF
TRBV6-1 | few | CASTLLGNTEAFF
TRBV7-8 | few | CASRGQVGSYEQYF
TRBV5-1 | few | CASSQDRETYGYTF
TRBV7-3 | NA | CASSLSAGGIQYF
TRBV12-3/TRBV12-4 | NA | CASSRTDEGGRDEQYF
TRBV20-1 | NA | CSASRGANYGYTF
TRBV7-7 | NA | CASSTTGGSATQYF
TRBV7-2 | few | CASSLAPSGGAGNEQFF
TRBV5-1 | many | CASSLAASTDTQYF
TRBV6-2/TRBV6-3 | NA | CASREGLAGKEQYF